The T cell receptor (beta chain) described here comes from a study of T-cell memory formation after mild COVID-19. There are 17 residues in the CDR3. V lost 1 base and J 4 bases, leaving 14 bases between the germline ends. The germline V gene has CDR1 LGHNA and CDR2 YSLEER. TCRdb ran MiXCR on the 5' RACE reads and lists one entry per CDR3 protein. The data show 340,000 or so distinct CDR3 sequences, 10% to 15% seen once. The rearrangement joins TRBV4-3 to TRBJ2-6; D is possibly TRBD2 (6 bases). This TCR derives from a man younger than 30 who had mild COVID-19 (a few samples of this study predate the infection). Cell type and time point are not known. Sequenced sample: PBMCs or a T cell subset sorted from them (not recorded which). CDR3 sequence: CASSQVPGGDGANVLTF. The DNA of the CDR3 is TGCGCCAGCAGCCAAGTACCTGGAGGGGACGGGGCCAACGTCCTGACTTTC.